Presented here are 20 T cell receptor beta chains from one specimen sequenced in a study of Ad26.COV2.S vaccination and SARS-CoV-2 variants listed by TCRdb under 2021. Library creation used the immunoSEQ multiplex PCR assay. Not all clones reach the TCRdb copy of this immuneACCESS table, which keeps in-frame sequences only. Checked studies attribute under half of the gap to unresolved V genes and leave the rest unexplained. A total of some 400,000 clones appear in this sample, about 89% of them only once. The top ten clones comprise 1.5% to 2% of the sample. Per the publication, the treatment or condition label means: roughly 19 received Ad26.COV2.S at low or high dose, single or two shots; roughly five received placebo; per-sample allocation not given. For vaccine and placebo recipients, repertoires were sequenced using samples collected on day 63 after the first injection. The material was peripheral blood, obtained in a trial of Ad26.COV2.S vaccine versus placebo. The receptors derive from a person aged 18-60 years who received the Ad26.COV2.S COVID-19 vaccine or a placebo.

The gene calls are TRBV7-6 and TRBJ2-5; 7 bases line up with TRBD2. Trimming cost V 5 bases and J 1 base; bases outside gene matches: 4. Germline V gene lookup returns CDR1 SGHVS and CDR2 FNYEAQ. The CDR3 spans 14 residues. In DNA, the CDR3 is TGTGCCAGCAGCCGCCCGGGGGGCCAAGAGACCCAGTACTTC. Its translation: CASSRPGGQETQYF.

This clone has a single count. The chain is built from TRBV4-1 and TRBJ1-5, with D uncertain. This CDR3 spans 14 amino acids. Germline values: CDR1 MGHRA, CDR2 YSYEKL. The V and J ends lost 0 bases and 0 bases respectively, with 3 bases between them. The CDR3 coding sequence is TGCGCCAGCAGCCAAGAGGTTAGCAATCAGCCCCAGCATTTT. Translating it yields CASSQEVSNQPQHF.

This chain links TRBV11-2 with TRBJ1-1, with 7 bases identical to TRBD1. The germline V gene encodes CDR1 SGHAT and CDR2 FQNNGV. The CDR3 sequence is 13 residues long. The J segment lost 5 bases and the V segment lost 5 bases, leaving 5 bases of the junction unmatched. The CDR3 region is CASSRTGFTEAFF. CDR3 DNA: TGTGCCAGCAGCCGGACAGGATTTACTGAAGCTTTCTTT.

This clone was seen more than once but under ten times. This CDR3 reads CASTTGSNLYGYTF. CDR3 nucleotide sequence: TGTGCCAGTACGACCGGTTCCAACCTCTATGGCTACACCTTC. The rearrangement uses TRBV19 and TRBJ1-2; D gene ambiguous. With 7 bases removed from V and 4 bases from J, the gap between germline ends came to 16 bases. Germline V CDR1 and CDR2: LNHDA, SQIVND (reference sequence). The CDR3 sequence is 14 residues long.

This rearrangement joins TRBV18 to TRBJ2-7, with D perhaps matching TRBD2 (6 bases). The CDR3 length is 13 residues. The V and J ends lost 4 bases and 2 bases respectively, with 9 bases between them. CDR1 and CDR2 (germline): KGHSH, LQKENI. In DNA, the CDR3 is TGTGCCAGCTCACTAGCGGAACCCTACGAGCAGTACTTC. It yields the protein CASSLAEPYEQYF. The complete variable domain, with remaining parts taken from reference TRBV18 and TRBJ2-7, reads NAGVMQNPRHLVRRRGQEARLRCSPMKGHSHVYWYRQLPEEGLKFMVYLQKENIIDESGMPKERFSAEFPKEGPSILRIQQVVRGDSAAYFCASSLAEPYEQYFGPGTRLTVT.

This clone was seen once. The V and J genes are TRBV6-2 or TRBV6-3 and TRBJ2-5; the match to TRBD2 covers 8 bases. The trim removed 6 bases at V and 0 bases at J, leaving 9 bases unmatched. CDR1 and CDR2 from the germline V gene are MNHEY and SVGEGT. CDR3 size: 16 residues. CDR3 coding DNA: TGTGCCAGCAGCCTATCTCAGCGGGAGAACCAAGAGACCCAGTACTTC. This encodes CASSLSQRENQETQYF.

CDR3 DNA: TGTGCCAGCAGCCCCCCTGAGCTTCGGAATGGGGAGCAGTACTTC. It translates to CASSPPELRNGEQYF. V is TRBV21-1 and J is TRBJ2-7. TRBV21-1 is marked as a pseudogene. This CDR3 has 15 amino acids.

DNA for the CDR3: TGTGCCAGCAGTTCGGTGATTTGGGGCGAGCAGTACTTC. Translating gives CASSSVIWGEQYF. The chain carries TRBV27 and TRBJ2-7; the D is unclear. Per the germline V gene, CDR1 is MNHEY and CDR2 is SMNVEV (reference sequence). Trimming left V 4 bases short and J 6 bases short, with 13 bases between. The CDR3 is 13 amino acids.

This chain uses TRBV7-9 with TRBJ1-1; 8 nucleotides line up with TRBD1. The V segment lost 5 bases and the J segment 10 bases; nucleotides outside the gene matches: 9. The CDR3 runs 13 residues. The germline CDR1 and CDR2 sequences are SEHNR and FQNEAQ (reference sequence). The CDR3 coding sequence is TGTGCCAGCAGCCGGACAGCCGACAGGGGAGCTTTCTTT. Its translation is CASSRTADRGAFF.

V usage is TRBV2 and J usage is TRBJ2-5; perhaps TRBD2 as D (7 bases). This CDR3 contains 12 residues. Germline CDR1 and CDR2: SNHLY and FYNNEI. V lost 7 bases and J 4 bases, leaving 10 bases between the germline ends. In nucleotides, the CDR3 is TGTGCCAGCAAGAGGGGGGGAGAGACCCAGTACTTC. Encoded protein: CASKRGGETQYF. Using reference TRBV2 and TRBJ2-5 for the parts outside the CDR3, the full variable domain is EPEVTQTPSHQVTQMGQEVILRCVPISNHLYFYWYRQILGQKVEFLVSFYNNEISEKSEIFDDQFSVERPDGSNFTLKIRSTKLEDSAMYFCASKRGGETQYFGPGTRLLVL.

CDR3 sequence: CASSSEGGGYTF. CDR3 in DNA: TGCGCCAGCAGCTCCGAAGGGGGCGGCTACACCTTC. The chain recombines TRBV5-1 with TRBJ1-2; 7 bases map to TRBD1. The germline V gene encodes CDR1 SGHRS and CDR2 YFSETQ. V trimming: 3 bases; J trimming: 8 bases; junction bases outside the gene matches: 4. CDR3 size: 12 residues.

This chain uses TRBV4-2 with TRBJ2-7; 11 nucleotides match TRBD1. The CDR3 covers 15 residues. V lost 3 bases to trimming and J lost 1 base; unmatched junction nucleotides: 2. Per the germline V gene, CDR1 is LGHNA and CDR2 is YNFKEQ. The CDR3 region is CASSQDRGQSYEQYF. CDR3 in DNA: TGTGCCAGCAGCCAGGACAGGGGGCAATCCTACGAGCAGTACTTC.

The rearrangement joins TRBV6-5 to TRBJ2-7; 7 bases line up with TRBD1. Germline V gene sequence: CDR1 MNHEY, CDR2 SVGAGI. The CDR3 is made up of 13 amino acids. Unmatched junction bases numbered 4, after V lost 7 bases and J lost 1 base. Written as DNA, the CDR3 is TGTGCCAGCAATCGACAGGGTTCCTACGAGCAGTACTTC. Translating gives CASNRQGSYEQYF.

The CDR3 is CASNQMREKLFF. In DNA, the CDR3 is TGTGCCAGCAACCAGATGCGTGAAAAACTGTTTTTT. The gene calls are TRBV28 and TRBJ1-4; D unclear. Germline-derived CDR1 and CDR2 are MDHEN and SYDVKM. Trimming removed 7 bases from V and 7 bases from J, with 10 bases in between. The CDR3 loop spans 12 amino acids. The complete variable domain, with remaining parts taken from reference TRBV28 and TRBJ1-4, reads DVKVTQSSRYLVKRTGEKVFLECVQDMDHENMFWYRQDPGLGLRLIYFSYDVKMKEKGDIPEGYSVSREKKERFSLILESASTNQTSMYLCASNQMREKLFFGSGTQLSVL.

The chain recombines TRBV3-1 (or the pseudogene TRBV3-2) with TRBJ1-3; D unclear. V gave up 2 bases and J gave up 0 bases, with 2 bases separating them. This CDR3 region has 13 residues. CDR1 and CDR2 from the germline V gene are LGHDT and YNNKEL (reference sequence). DNA of the CDR3: TGTGCCAGCAGCCAAACCTCTGGAAACACCATATATTTT. This gives the protein CASSQTSGNTIYF.

The J gene is TRBJ1-4, the V gene TRBV24-1, with D hard to call. The CDR3 has 14 amino acids. Germline assignment: CDR1 KGHDR and CDR2 SFDVKD. V was shortened by 8 bases and J by 7 bases, with 16 bases between the two germline ends. Written as DNA, the CDR3 is TGTGCCACCACCTGGGTCTGTGTAGGTGAAAAACTGTTTTTT. Amino acids: CATTWVCVGEKLFF.

J is TRBJ2-7 and V is TRBV5-7; 8 bases align to TRBD1. TRBV5-7 carries the ORF label, with uncertain function. After removal of 3 bases from V and 11 bases from J, the junction contained 4 bases not matched to a gene. This CDR3 has 11 amino acids. CDR3: CASSCGQGKYF. CDR3 nucleotides: TGTGCCAGCAGCTGCGGACAGGGAAAGTACTTC.

The chain couples TRBV7-2 to TRBJ2-3; D not resolved. The CDR3 covers 15 residues. The germline V and J ends were trimmed by 1 base and 0 bases, with 8 bases remaining between them. CDR1 is SGHTA and CDR2 is FQGNSA in the germline V gene. The CDR3 loop reads CASSLVGHSTDTQYF. In DNA form, the CDR3 reads TGTGCCAGCAGCTTAGTCGGCCATAGCACAGATACGCAGTATTTT.

The chain uses TRBV5-5 and TRBJ2-1; TRBD2 matches 9 bases. Germline V gene data show CDR1 as SGHKS and CDR2 as YYEKEE (reference sequence). Trimming took 0 bases from V and 8 from J; bases not matched to a gene: 9. The CDR3 consists of 16 residues. The CDR3 is CASSLGIAGAWDEQFF. The CDR3, as DNA: TGTGCCAGCAGCTTGGGGATAGCGGGAGCCTGGGATGAGCAGTTCTTC.

This clone occurred a few times. In DNA form, the CDR3 reads TGTGCCAGCAGCCTATCCGGGACAGATTATACCTCTGGAAACACCATATATTTT. This codes for CASSLSGTDYTSGNTIYF. This sequence joins TRBV14 and TRBJ1-3, with 7 positions matching TRBD1. V was pared by 4 bases and J by 0 bases, with 12 bases of the junction left unmatched. The CDR3 contains 18 residues. CDR1 is SGHDN and CDR2 is FVKESK in the germline V gene.